These 2 T cell receptor beta chains were all obtained from the same sample, sequenced in a study of graft-versus-host responses after intestinal transplantation. TCRdb's copy holds only in-frame clones and misses some; the assay was immunoSEQ multiplex PCR. The sample yields 50,000 or so clones, around 90% seen once. The antigens of these receptors remain unknown. Sample: unstimulated CD4+ T cells sorted from spleen or lymph node cells, taken before transplant. These receptors came from a human donor who was the organ donor for an intestinal transplant.

The chain joins TRBV27 to TRBJ2-3; D is perhaps TRBD2 (5 bases). The CDR3 is 12 amino acids. The V gene's germline CDR1 is MNHEY and CDR2 SMNVEV (reference sequence). V was trimmed by 6 bases and J by 2 bases, leaving 6 bases between them. In DNA form, the CDR3 reads TGTGCCAGCAGCGGGATCACAGATACGCAGTATTTT. As protein: CASSGITDTQYF.

The chain carries TRBV4-3 and TRBJ2-1; TRBD2 aligns across 10 bases. The ends lost 1 base at V and 7 bases at J; junction bases unmatched: 10. This CDR3 is 17 amino acids long. Germline values: CDR1 LGHNA, CDR2 YSLEER. The CDR3 sequence: CASSQVMLTSGTNEQFF. The CDR3 DNA reads as TGCGCCAGCAGCCAAGTAATGTTAACTAGCGGGACGAATGAGCAGTTCTTC.